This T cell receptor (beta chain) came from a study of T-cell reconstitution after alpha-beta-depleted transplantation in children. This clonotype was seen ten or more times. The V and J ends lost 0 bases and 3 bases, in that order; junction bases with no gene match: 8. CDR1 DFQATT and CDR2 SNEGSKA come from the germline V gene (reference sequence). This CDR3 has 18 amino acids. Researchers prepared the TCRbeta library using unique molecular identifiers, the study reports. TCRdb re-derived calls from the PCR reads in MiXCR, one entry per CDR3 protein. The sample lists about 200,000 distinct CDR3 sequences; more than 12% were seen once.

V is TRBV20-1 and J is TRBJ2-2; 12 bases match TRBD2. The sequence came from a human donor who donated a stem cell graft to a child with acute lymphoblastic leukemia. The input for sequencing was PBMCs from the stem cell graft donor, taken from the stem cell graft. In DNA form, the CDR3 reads TGCAGTGCTAGAGATGGGGCTAGCGGGAGGGCCTACACCGGGGAGCTGTTTTTT. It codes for CSARDGASGRAYTGELFF.